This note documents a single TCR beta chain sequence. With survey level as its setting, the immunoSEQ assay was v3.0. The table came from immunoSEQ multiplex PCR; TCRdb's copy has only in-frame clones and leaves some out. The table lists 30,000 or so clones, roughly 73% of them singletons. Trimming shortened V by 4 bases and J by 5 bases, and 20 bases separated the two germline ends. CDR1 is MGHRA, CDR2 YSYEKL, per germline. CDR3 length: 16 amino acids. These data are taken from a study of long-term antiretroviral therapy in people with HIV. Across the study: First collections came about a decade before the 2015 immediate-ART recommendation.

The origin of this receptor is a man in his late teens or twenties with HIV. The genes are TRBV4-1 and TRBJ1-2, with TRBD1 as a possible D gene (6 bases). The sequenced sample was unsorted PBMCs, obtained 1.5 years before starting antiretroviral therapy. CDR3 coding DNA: TGCGCCAGCAGCCCACCGCACAGGGTAGTAGGGTATGGCTACACCTTC. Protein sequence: CASSPPHRVVGYGYTF.